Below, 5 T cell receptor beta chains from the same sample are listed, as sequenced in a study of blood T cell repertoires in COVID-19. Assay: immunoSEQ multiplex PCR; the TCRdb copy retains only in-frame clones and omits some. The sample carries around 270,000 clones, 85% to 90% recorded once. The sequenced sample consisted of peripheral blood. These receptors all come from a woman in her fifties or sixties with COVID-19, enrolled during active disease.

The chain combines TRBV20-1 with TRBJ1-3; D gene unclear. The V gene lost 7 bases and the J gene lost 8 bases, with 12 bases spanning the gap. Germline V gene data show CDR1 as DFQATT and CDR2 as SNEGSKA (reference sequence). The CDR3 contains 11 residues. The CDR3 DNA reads TGCAGTGGGGAAAGGGAGGACACCATATATTTT. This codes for CSGEREDTIYF.

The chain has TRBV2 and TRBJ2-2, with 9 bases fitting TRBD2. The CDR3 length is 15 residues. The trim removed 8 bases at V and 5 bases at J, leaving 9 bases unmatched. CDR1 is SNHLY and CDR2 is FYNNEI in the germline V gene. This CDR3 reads CASRMAGGGTGELFF. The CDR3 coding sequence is TGTGCCAGCCGAATGGCGGGAGGGGGAACCGGGGAGCTGTTTTTT.

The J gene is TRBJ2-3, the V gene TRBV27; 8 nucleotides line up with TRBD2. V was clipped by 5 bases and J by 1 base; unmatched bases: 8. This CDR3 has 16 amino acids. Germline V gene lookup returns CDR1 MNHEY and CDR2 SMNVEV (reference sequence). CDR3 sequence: CASSRLAGWGTDTQYF. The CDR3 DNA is TGTGCCAGCAGTAGATTAGCGGGGTGGGGCACAGATACGCAGTATTTT.

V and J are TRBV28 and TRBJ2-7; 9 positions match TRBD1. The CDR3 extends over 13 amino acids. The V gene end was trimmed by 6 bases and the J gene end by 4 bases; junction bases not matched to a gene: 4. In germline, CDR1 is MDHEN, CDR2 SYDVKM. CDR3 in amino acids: CASRGQGLYEQYF. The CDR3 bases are TGTGCCAGCAGAGGACAGGGGTTGTACGAGCAGTACTTC.

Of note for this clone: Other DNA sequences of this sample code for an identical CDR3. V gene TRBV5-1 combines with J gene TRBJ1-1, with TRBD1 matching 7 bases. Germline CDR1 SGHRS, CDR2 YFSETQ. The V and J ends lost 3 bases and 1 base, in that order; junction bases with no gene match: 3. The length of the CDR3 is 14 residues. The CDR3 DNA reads TGCGCCAGCAGCTCGGGACAGCCGAACACTGAAGCTTTCTTT. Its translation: CASSSGQPNTEAFF.